One T cell receptor (beta chain) is described in this entry. Its antigen is currently not known. It has no much larger one-base neighbor in the sample; base qualities were not kept. This entry is derived from a study of T cells in localized non-small cell lung cancer (dated by TCRdb to 2018 to 2021). For the wider study: The study analyzed T cell repertoires of approximately 240 early-stage NSCLC patients, comparing tumors and uninvolved tumor-adjacent lungs. All 240 or so NSCLC patients in the cohort were treatment-naive and had localized lung tumors that were resected. The mean age of the NSCLC patients was about 62 years, with about 130 men and over 100 women. The study at large found these results: Uninvolved tumor-adjacent lung showed the highest T cell clonality, higher than tumor, which suggests more focused antigenic responses in the uninvolved tumor-adjacent lung. A median of approximately 53 of the top 100 tumor clones turned up in the paired uninvolved adjacent lung, and 25 to 35 of those clones also ranked among the top 100 of that same adjacent lung. Longer overall survival was associated with higher blood T cell density, whereas shorter survival was associated with higher adjacent-lung clonality. Because multi-region tumor sequencing was not done, intratumor heterogeneity could not be ruled out. Because the study design was exploratory, TCR variables were selected using unadjusted p-values without false-discovery rate correction.

At diagnosis, tumor, uninvolved tumor-adjacent lung and peripheral blood were collected and then preserved as a mix of FFPE and fresh-frozen material. For TCR repertoire profiling, blood samples were analyzed in the form of peripheral blood mononuclear cells. Reading from cysteine to phenylalanine, the CDR3 counts 14 amino acids. Kept here is only the CDR3 DNA, which spans 42 bases and is read in frame from base 1. CDR1 and CDR2 are read off the germline V gene as SNHLY and FYNNEI. Compared with germline, V lacks 7 bases and J lacks 5 bases; bases without a gene match: 6. TCR beta CDR3 regions were sequenced from DNA using the immunoSEQ Assay. In the paper's pipeline: T cell density was computed as TCR beta template counts normalized to usable DNA estimated by amplifying housekeeping genes. Using the preseqR package, richness was estimated by extrapolating to 120,000 templates for tissue samples and 400,000 templates for PBMC samples. Clonality was defined by subtracting Pielou's evenness from one. To identify tissue-enriched TCRs, differential abundance testing was run on productive amino-acid clonotypes with a minimum total count of 5 and an alpha of 0.1. The Jaccard Index and the Morisita Overlap Index were used to measure how much the repertoires overlapped between compartments. GLIPH clustered TCR beta CDR3s with public tetramer-defined viral CDR3s; viral motifs required at least three viral sequences plus V-gene enrichment. Drawn from immuneACCESS, this table holds only the in-frame rearrangements with V and J called that TCRdb kept. Clones are partly lost; checked studies trace under half to an unresolved V gene and leave the rest unexplained. The DNA gave D and trimming, while V, J and clone size come from that table. This sample gives 15,000 to 20,000 clones in total; almost 90% of them show up just once. In total, the top ten clones hold roughly 1.2% of the sample.

The sequence was collected from a woman between 35 and 75 years old with stage III lung adenocarcinoma. Recombination linked TRBV2 to TRBJ2-7; 12 junctional bases match TRBD1. The sample was peripheral blood mononuclear cells, taken before any cancer treatment. The CDR3 amino acid sequence is: CASTAGQGADEQYF. The bases are TGTGCCAGCACCGCGGGACAGGGGGCGGACGAGCAGTACTTC.